The entry that follows covers one TCR beta chain sequence. This sample stems from a study of blood T cell repertoires in COVID-19. Study details: PBMCs, B-cell-depleted T cells, or T cells provided the cDNA or gDNA that made up the material.

Germline values: CDR1 SGHDT, CDR2 YYEEEE. This CDR3 is 17 amino acids long. J lost 0 bases, V lost 1 base, and 4 bases had no gene match. Repertoires were generated with immunoSEQ multiplex PCR, while TCRdb's copy carries only in-frame clones and drops some. The sample includes about 370,000 clones, roughly 86% of them seen just once. Input material: peripheral blood. The chain employs TRBV5-6 and TRBJ2-5, with 12 bases aligning to TRBD2. The origin of this receptor is a woman aged 30 to 39 with COVID-19, enrolled during active disease. The CDR3 coding sequence is TGTGCCAGCAGCTTGTCAGGGACTAGCGGGTACCAAGAGACCCAGTACTTC. It specifies CASSLSGTSGYQETQYF.